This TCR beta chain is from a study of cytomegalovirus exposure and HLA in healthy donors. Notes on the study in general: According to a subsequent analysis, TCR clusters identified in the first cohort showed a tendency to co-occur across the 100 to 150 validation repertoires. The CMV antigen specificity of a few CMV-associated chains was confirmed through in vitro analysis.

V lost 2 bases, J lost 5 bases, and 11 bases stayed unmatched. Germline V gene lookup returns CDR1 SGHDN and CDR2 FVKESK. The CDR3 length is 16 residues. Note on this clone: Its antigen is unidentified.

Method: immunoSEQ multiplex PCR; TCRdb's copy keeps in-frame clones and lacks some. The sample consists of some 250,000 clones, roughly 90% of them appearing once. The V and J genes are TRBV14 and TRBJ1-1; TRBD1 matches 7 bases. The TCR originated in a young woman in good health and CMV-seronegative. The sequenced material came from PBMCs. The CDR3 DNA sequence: TGTGCCAGCAGCCAATTTAGGGGGCTGACCTGGACTGAAGCTTTCTTT. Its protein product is CASSQFRGLTWTEAFF.